Listed below are T cell receptor beta chains from one sample, sequenced in a study of tumor-infiltrating lymphocytes in primary liver carcinoma. TCRdb called the multiplex PCR reads again in MiXCR, with one record for every CDR3 protein. This table holds approximately 210,000 distinct CDR3 sequences, about 61% found once. Sequencing was performed on peripheral blood. The receptors stem from a woman aged 60-75 years with primary liver carcinoma and hepatitis B virus infection. CDR3s include the opening cysteine and the closing phenylalanine or tryptophan. D genes are given only for firm matches. A row's size may be missing; if present it is once, few, many or a size class.

D,size,J,V,CDR3,DNA
.,few,TRBJ1-1,TRBV28,CASSGGGFPEAFF,TGTGCCAGCAGTGGCGGGGGGTTCCCTGAAGCTTTCTTT
.,.,TRBJ1-3,TRBV4-1,CASSRVIVPGNTIYF,TGCGCCAGCAGTCGGGTCATTGTGCCTGGAAACACCATATATTTT
.,.,TRBJ2-2,TRBV6-5,CASSSRRNTGEMFF,TGTGCCAGCAGTTCACGACGCAACACCGGGGAGATGTTTTTT
TRBD2,.,TRBJ2-1,TRBV11-1,CASSSLAGGLSEEFF,TGTGCCAGCAGCTCACTAGCGGGAGGGCTGAGTGAGGAGTTCTTC
TRBD1,.,TRBJ2-3,TRBV5-4,CASSSGTASTDTQYF,TGTGCCAGCAGTTCCGGGACAGCTTCCACAGATACGCAGTATTTT
.,once,TRBJ2-2,TRBV13,CASSLVGTPPGELFF,TGTGCCAGCAGCTTGGTCGGGACACCCCCCGGGGAGCTGTTTTTT
.,.,TRBJ1-1,TRBV28,CASPLMGERFPRAFF,TGTGCCAGCCCGTTGATGGGGGAGCGGTTCCCCCGGGCTTTCTTT
.,.,TRBJ2-1,TRBV5-1,CASSPMGAYNEQFF,TGCGCCAGCAGCCCTATGGGGGCTTACAATGAGCAGTTCTTC
.,few,TRBJ1-2,TRBV28,CASSPFGGVNGYTF,TGTGCCAGCAGTCCCTTTGGGGGGGTAAATGGCTACACCTTC
TRBD2,.,TRBJ2-5,TRBV11-2,CASSSQTSGASETQYF,TGTGCCAGCAGCTCCCAGACTAGCGGGGCCTCAGAGACCCAGTACTTC
.,.,TRBJ2-6,TRBV29-1,CSVAGGSGANVPTF,.
.,.,TRBJ1-1,TRBV12-3/TRBV12-4,CASSMGTERNSEAFF,TGTGCCAGCAGTATGGGGACGGAGAGGAACTCTGAAGCTTTCTTT
.,once,TRBJ2-2,TRBV11-1,CAGSARPFLVSTGKLFF,TGTGCCGGCAGCGCCCGGCCATTCCTAGTTAGCACCGGGAAGCTGTTTTTT
.,few,TRBJ2-7,TRBV7-8,CANSLVDFGDSYEQYF,TGTGCCAACAGCTTAGTGGATTTCGGCGACTCCTACGAGCAGTACTTC
.,.,TRBJ1-1,TRBV6-1,CVSTRVGEAFF,TGTGTAAGCACCAGAGTCGGTGAAGCTTTCTTT
.,.,TRBJ1-3,TRBV6-5,CVSSYSLQVAVGSTIYF,TGTGTCAGCAGTTACTCGCTGCAGGTAGCAGTTGGAAGCACCATATATTTT
.,many,TRBJ2-5,TRBV4-2,CASSQERQETQYF,TGTGCCAGCAGCCAAGAGCGCCAAGAGACCCAGTACTTC
TRBD1,.,TRBJ1-5,TRBV6-5,CASSRQGNSPNQPQHF,TGTGCCAGCAGTAGACAGGGGAATTCCCCGAATCAGCCCCAGCATTTT
TRBD2,once,TRBJ2-3,TRBV2,CAGSEGSGPSTDTQYF,TGTGCCGGCAGTGAAGGTAGCGGGCCTAGCACAGATACGCAGTATTTT
.,many,TRBJ1-1,TRBV4-2,CASSQDPNPNTEAFF,TGTGCCAGCAGCCAAGATCCAAACCCGAACACTGAAGCTTTCTTT
.,few,TRBJ1-2,TRBV25-1,CASHRSPYGYTF,TGTGCCAGCCACAGGTCGCCCTATGGCTACACCTTC
TRBD2,.,TRBJ2-1,TRBV11-3,CASSVLAGAGQFF,TGTGCCAGCAGTGTACTAGCGGGAGCCGGGCAGTTCTTC
.,.,TRBJ2-3,TRBV5-1,CASSLGFSSRDTDTKYF,TGCGCCAGCAGCTTGGGTTTTTCGTCGCGCGACACAGATACGAAGTATTTT
TRBD1,.,TRBJ1-5,TRBV28,CASSPVWTGTWKPQHF,TGTGCCAGCAGTCCAGTTTGGACAGGGACTTGGAAGCCCCAGCATTTT
.,few,TRBJ2-3,TRBV29-1,CSVGQRATGTQYF,TGCAGCGTTGGTCAGCGTGCCACTGGTACGCAGTATTTT
.,many,TRBJ1-1,TRBV10-2,CASSEGRLIEAFF,TGCGCCAGCAGTGAGGGACGGCTTATTGAAGCTTTCTTT
.,.,TRBJ1-6,TRBV6-5,CASSTTRPRGRLGSPFHF,TGTGCCAGCAGCACTACAAGACCTCGGGGACGGTTGGGATCACCCTTCCACTTT
.,.,TRBJ1-1,TRBV6-1,CASNESGVRTEAFF,TGTGCCAGCAATGAATCCGGGGTGCGGACTGAAGCTTTCTTT
.,.,TRBJ1-5,TRBV11-2,CASSLGEAGRRPQHF,TGTGCCAGCAGCTTAGGGGAGGCAGGGCGTCGGCCCCAGCATTTT
.,few,TRBJ2-1,TRBV28,CASSLRDPSYNEQFF,TGTGCCAGCAGTTTAAGGGACCCCTCCTACAATGAGCAGTTCTTC
.,once,TRBJ2-7,TRBV11-2,CASSLLVTHEEYF,TGTGCCAGCAGCTTACTAGTCACTCACGAGGAGTATTTC
.,.,TRBJ2-7,TRBV6-5,CATRAGRTSSSGEQYF,TGTGCCACCAGAGCCGGTCGTACAAGCTCTTCCGGCGAGCAGTACTTC
.,.,TRBJ2-7,TRBV11-2,CASRHLKLGMSYEQYF,TGTGCCAGCAGGCATCTAAAGCTGGGGATGTCCTACGAACAGTACTTT
.,many,TRBJ1-2,TRBV10-3,CAISANRQDGYTF,TGTGCCATCAGCGCCAATAGACAGGATGGCTACACCTTC
.,few,TRBJ2-7,TRBV11-1,CASSPGTGGYKQYF,TGTGCCAGCAGCCCCGGGACGGGTGGCTACAAGCAGTACTTC
.,few,TRBJ2-1,TRBV21-1,CASSSSGQGADNEQFF,TGTGCCAGCAGCTCCTCGGGACAGGGGGCGGACAATGAGCAGTTCTTC
TRBD2,.,TRBJ2-7,TRBV28,CASSLIGREHYF,TGTGCCAGCAGTTTAATAGGGAGGGAGCACTACTTC
TRBD1,.,TRBJ2-3,TRBV12-3/TRBV12-4,CAIGLGTGTDTQYF,TGTGCCATCGGACTCGGGACAGGCACAGATACGCAGTATTTT
TRBD1,many,TRBJ2-7,TRBV11-1,CASSKGQGSYEQYF,TGTGCCAGCAGCAAGGGACAGGGGTCATACGAGCAGTACTTC
.,.,TRBJ2-5,TRBV6-2/TRBV6-3,CASNYATSYEAQYF,TGTGCCAGCAATTACGCGACTAGTTACGAGGCCCAGTACTTC
.,.,TRBJ2-3,TRBV11-1,CTSSLVNSRSTDMQYF,TGCACCAGCAGCTTGGTGAACTCGCGGAGCACAGATATGCAGTATTTT
.,few,TRBJ1-5,TRBV5-6,CASSEHRDQPQHF,TGTGCCAGCAGCGAGCACAGGGATCAGCCCCAGCATTTT